This is a list of T cell receptor beta chains from one sample in a study of T cells after posttransplantation cyclophosphamide. Only in-frame clones appear in the TCRdb table, and some are missing; sequencing was by immunoSEQ multiplex PCR. The sample yields approximately 6,600 clones, roughly 98% seen once. The specimen sequenced was memory CD4+ T cells sorted from PBMCs. These receptors all stem from a man aged 35-49 years in good health, CMV-negative, and a related stem cell transplant donor. Both conserved end residues are part of each CDR3. The D gene is left open where the match is weak. Expanded clones are given a class, and other clones once, few, many or no size at all.

.	TRBV18	14	.	TRBJ2-1	CASSPGHPEGEQFF	TGTGCCAGCTCACCTGGGCACCCTGAGGGTGAGCAGTTCTTC
.	TRBV5-1	13	.	TRBJ2-7	CASSLVGVSEQYF	TGCGCCAGCAGCTTGGTCGGGGTTTCCGAGCAGTACTTC
.	TRBV19	11	once	TRBJ1-4	CASSRGRKLFF	TGTGCCAGTAGTAGAGGGCGAAAACTGTTTTTT
.	TRBV5-1	13	.	TRBJ2-1	CASSLAVGSVQFF	TGCGCCAGCAGCTTGGCCGTCGGAAGCGTGCAGTTCTTC
TRBD1	TRBV6-1	15	.	TRBJ1-2	CASRDRRQGLYGYTF	TGTGCCAGCAGAGATAGGAGACAGGGCCTCTATGGCTACACCTTC
TRBD2	TRBV2	13	once	TRBJ2-3	CASVASGTDTQYF	TGTGCCAGCGTGGCTAGCGGGACAGATACGCAGTATTTT
.	TRBV5-8	16	.	TRBJ2-3	CASSAYGGTHTDTQYF	TGTGCCAGCAGCGCCTATGGCGGGACCCACACAGATACGCAGTATTTT
.	TRBV28	15	.	TRBJ2-7	CASILERNPAYEQYF	TGTGCCAGCATTTTAGAGAGGAACCCGGCATACGAGCAGTACTTC
.	TRBV27	15	.	TRBJ1-2	CASSLAGAENYGYTF	TGTGCCAGCAGTTTAGCGGGGGCAGAAAACTATGGCTACACCTTC
TRBD1	TRBV7-9	19	.	TRBJ2-7	CASSLDIWPGQGKVYEQYF	TGTGCCAGCAGCTTAGATATTTGGCCTGGACAGGGAAAGGTCTACGAGCAGTACTTC
.	TRBV6-1	13	.	TRBJ1-4	CASTRQVNEKLFF	TGTGCCAGCACAAGACAAGTTAATGAAAAACTGTTTTTT
TRBD2	TRBV19	14	.	TRBJ2-3	CASTQAGGGDTQYF	TGTGCCAGTACCCAAGCGGGAGGTGGAGATACGCAGTATTTT
TRBD1	TRBV28	18	.	TRBJ1-2	CATCVVPGLQGANYGYTF	TGTGCCACCTGTGTGGTTCCGGGATTACAGGGGGCCAACTATGGCTACACCTTC
TRBD2	TRBV19	16	.	TRBJ2-5	CASSRGTSGRSETQYF	TGTGCCAGTAGCCGCGGGACTAGCGGGAGGTCCGAGACCCAGTACTTC
TRBD2	TRBV5-1	19	.	TRBJ2-1	CASSSWVLPASGNYNEQFF	TGCGCCAGCAGCTCCTGGGTCCTACCGGCTAGCGGCAACTACAATGAGCAGTTCTTC
.	TRBV10-2	14	.	TRBJ2-3	CASSVWTSTDTQYF	TGCGCCAGCAGTGTGTGGACTTCCACAGATACGCAGTATTTT
.	TRBV6-5	14	.	TRBJ1-5	CASSLPAGFEPQHF	TGTGCCAGCAGTCTCCCCGCGGGCTTTGAGCCCCAGCATTTT
TRBD2	TRBV29-1	16	.	TRBJ2-7	CSVEPLAGGATYEQYF	TGCAGCGTTGAACCCCTAGCGGGGGGGGCAACCTACGAGCAGTACTTC
TRBD1	TRBV10-3	16	.	TRBJ1-4	CAISGTGEVANEKLFF	TGTGCCATCAGTGGGACAGGGGAGGTGGCTAATGAAAAACTGTTTTTT
TRBD1	TRBV5-1	14	.	TRBJ2-3	CASSFDRDTDTQYF	TGCGCCAGCAGCTTCGACAGGGACACAGATACGCAGTATTTT
TRBD1	TRBV10-3	12	.	TRBJ1-2	CASTQGNYGYTF	TGTGCCAGTACACAGGGGAACTATGGCTACACCTTC
.	TRBV30	14	.	TRBJ2-1	CAWSAVGLKNEQFF	TGTGCCTGGAGTGCTGTAGGACTAAAGAATGAGCAGTTCTTC
.	TRBV5-6	16	.	TRBJ1-3	CASSLFRALGGNTIYF	TGTGCCAGCAGCCTATTCAGGGCCTTGGGGGGAAATACCATATATTTT